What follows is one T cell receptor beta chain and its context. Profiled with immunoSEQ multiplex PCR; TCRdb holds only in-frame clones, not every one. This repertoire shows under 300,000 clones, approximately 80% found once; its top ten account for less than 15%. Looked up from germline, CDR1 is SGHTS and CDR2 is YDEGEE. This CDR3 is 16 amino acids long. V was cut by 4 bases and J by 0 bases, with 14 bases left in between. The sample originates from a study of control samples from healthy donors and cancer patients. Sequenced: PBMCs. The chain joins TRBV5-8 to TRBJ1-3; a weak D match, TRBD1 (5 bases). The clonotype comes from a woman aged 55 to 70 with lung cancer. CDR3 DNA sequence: TGTGCCAGCAGCGTAAAACAGGTTTCCTCTGGAAACACCATATATTTT. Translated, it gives CASSVKQVSSGNTIYF. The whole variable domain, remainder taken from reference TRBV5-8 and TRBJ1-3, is EAGVTQSPTHLIKTRGQQATLRCSPISGHTSVYWYQQALGLGLQFLLWYDEGEERNRGNFPPRFSGRQFPNYSSELNVNALELEDSALYLCASSVKQVSSGNTIYFGEGSWLTVV.